The 3 T cell receptor beta chains below come from one sample, sequenced in a study of shared clonotypes between healthy human individuals. Assay used: immunoSEQ multiplex PCR; TCRdb lists only in-frame clones, some missing. Altogether about 1 million clones are present, more than 60% being singletons, with the ten largest covering about 1.5%. The specimen sequenced was memory CD4+ T cells sorted from blood. Subset defined: CD45RA-negative fraction. These TCRs come from a man in his late teens or twenties in good health.

The chain uses TRBV4-1 and TRBJ2-3; the match to TRBD2 covers 7 bases. With V trimmed by 7 bases and J by 5 bases, 6 bases remained unmatched. The germline V gene has CDR1 MGHRA and CDR2 YSYEKL. The CDR3 totals 13 residues. DNA of the CDR3: TGCGCCAGCACCAGCGGGGTTCAAGATACGCAGTATTTT. Encoded protein: CASTSGVQDTQYF.

This chain links TRBV28 with TRBJ2-7; D call uncertain. V lost 5 bases to trimming and J lost 6 bases, with 20 bases between them. Germline loops: CDR1 MDHEN, CDR2 SYDVKM. CDR3 length: 15 amino acids. In nucleotides, the CDR3 is TGTGCCAGCAGTGATTCTAAGGCTTCCCTACGCGAGCAGTACTTC. The encoded protein is CASSDSKASLREQYF. Full variable domain (missing parts from reference TRBV28 and TRBJ2-7): DVKVTQSSRYLVKRTGEKVFLECVQDMDHENMFWYRQDPGLGLRLIYFSYDVKMKEKGDIPEGYSVSREKKERFSLILESASTNQTSMYLCASSDSKASLREQYFGPGTRLTVT.

This chain joins TRBV4-3 and TRBJ2-2, with TRBD2 identical over 7 bases. The CDR3 length is 16 residues. Germline lookup yields CDR1 LGHNA and CDR2 YSLEER. J lost 1 base, V lost 0 bases, and 2 bases had no gene match. The CDR3 loop reads CASSQDPSGNTGELFF. The CDR3, as DNA: TGCGCCAGCAGCCAAGATCCTAGCGGGAACACCGGGGAGCTGTTTTTT.